Following are 29 T cell receptor beta chains from one sample sequenced in a study of shared clonotypes between healthy human individuals. The assay was immunoSEQ multiplex PCR, and TCRdb's table has in-frame clones only and misses some. The sample comprises some 1 million clones, about 75% of which are singletons, and approximately 1.5% rests with the top ten. The specimen sequenced was memory CD4+ T cells sorted from blood. This sample's subset: CD45RA-negative fraction. These receptors were obtained from a young man in good health.

This clone was counted between two and nine times. The chain links TRBV7-9 to TRBJ1-3; no reliable D call. The CDR3 covers 14 residues. Trimming removed 5 bases from V and 0 bases from J, with 8 bases in between. Germline lookup yields CDR1 SEHNR and CDR2 FQNEAQ (reference sequence). CDR3 region: CASSPLTSGNTIYF. The DNA of the CDR3 is TGTGCCAGCAGCCCCCTGACCTCTGGAAACACCATATATTTT.

This rearrangement joins TRBV5-4 to TRBJ1-2; D is unclear. The germline V gene encodes CDR1 SGHNT and CDR2 YYREEE (reference sequence). The CDR3 totals 14 residues. V was trimmed by 1 base and J by 4 bases, leaving 11 bases between them. The CDR3 spells CASSLTKSTYGYTF. The DNA of the CDR3 is TGTGCCAGCAGCTTGACAAAGAGTACCTATGGCTACACCTTC.

The chain has TRBV16 and TRBJ1-1; D remains unclear. CDR1 KGHSY and CDR2 FQNENV come from the germline V gene. Trimming left V 4 bases short and J 1 base short, with 10 bases between. CDR3 length: 14 amino acids. The CDR3 coding sequence is TGTGCCAGCAGCCCGACTTGGGGGAACACTGAAGCTTTCTTT. Its protein product is CASSPTWGNTEAFF.

This chain joins TRBV10-3 and TRBJ2-1; tentative D call: TRBD2 (6 bases). From germline, CDR1 is ENHRY and CDR2 SYGVKD. The CDR3 has 15 amino acids. V lost 4 bases to trimming and J lost 0 bases, with 10 bases between them. The CDR3 DNA follows: TGTGCCATCAGTGTGGGGGGAAGCTCCTACAATGAGCAGTTCTTC. This codes for CAISVGGSSYNEQFF.

The rearrangement joins TRBV10-3 to TRBJ2-7; a weak D match, TRBD1 (5 bases). The CDR3 contains 12 residues. V dropped 6 bases and J dropped 4 bases, with 10 bases sitting between them. Germline CDR1 is ENHRY and CDR2 is SYGVKD. CDR3 sequence (DNA): TGTGCCATCAGCGGTCAGGGATACGAGCAGTACTTC. This translates into CAISGQGYEQYF.

The chain is built from TRBV6-1 and TRBJ2-7; 8 bases fit TRBD2. The ends lost 2 bases at V and 0 bases at J; junction bases unmatched: 3. CDR1 MNHNS and CDR2 SASEGT come from the germline V gene. This CDR3 is built from 15 residues. DNA of the CDR3: TGTGCCAGCAGTGAACGGAGCGGGAGCTCCTACGAGCAGTACTTC. It specifies CASSERSGSSYEQYF.

The count of this clone is one. This chain uses TRBV11-1 with TRBJ2-5; perhaps TRBD2 as D (6 bases). V lost 5 bases to trimming and J lost 4 bases, with 11 bases between them. CDR3 length: 13 amino acids. The germline CDR1 and CDR2 sequences are SGHAT and FQDESV (reference sequence). CDR3 amino acids: CASSLVGGETQYF. The CDR3 bases are TGTGCCAGCAGCCTCGTCGGGGGAGAGACCCAGTACTTC.

The chain recombines TRBV2 with TRBJ2-3; the D is unclear. Trimming shortened V by 6 bases and J by 4 bases, and 8 bases separated the two germline ends. CDR1 SNHLY and CDR2 FYNNEI come from the germline V gene. The CDR3 extends over 12 amino acids. The CDR3 spells CASRVVADTQYF. The CDR3 DNA follows: TGTGCCAGCAGAGTAGTAGCAGATACGCAGTATTTT.

The rearrangement links TRBV18 to TRBJ1-6; tentative D call: TRBD1 (6 bases). The CDR3 is made up of 14 amino acids. Germline loops: CDR1 KGHSH, CDR2 LQKENI. The V and J ends lost 3 bases and 8 bases respectively, with 11 bases between them. Here the CDR3 reads CASSPTGKDSPLHF. The CDR3 DNA reads TGTGCCAGCTCACCCACAGGGAAGGATTCACCCCTCCACTTT.

The chain has TRBV2 and TRBJ2-3; D uncertain. Trimming stripped 4 bases from V and 4 bases from J, with 6 bases between. The CDR3 sequence is 12 residues long. Per the germline V gene, CDR1 is SNHLY and CDR2 is FYNNEI. This chain's CDR3 is CASSVLPDTQYF. The CDR3 DNA follows: TGTGCCAGCAGTGTCTTGCCAGATACGCAGTATTTT.

The genes are TRBV10-3 and TRBJ2-2, with TRBD2 identical over 9 bases. V shed 7 bases, J shed 6 bases, and the junction held 6 bases outside the gene matches. The CDR3 sequence is 14 residues long. Germline-derived CDR1 and CDR2 are ENHRY and SYGVKD. CDR3 DNA sequence: TGTGCCATCATGGGCGGGGGGGCCGCCGGGGAGCTGTTTTTT. It specifies CAIMGGGAAGELFF.

The chain uses TRBV15 and TRBJ2-7; either TRBD1 or TRBD2 may supply D (5 bases each). The V gene lost 0 bases and the J gene lost 0 bases, with 9 bases spanning the gap. This CDR3 spans 15 amino acids. Germline V gives CDR1 LNHNV, CDR2 YYDKDF (reference sequence). The CDR3 is CATSRDFGTSYEQYF. CDR3 nucleotides: TGTGCCACCAGCAGAGATTTCGGGACCTCCTACGAGCAGTACTTC.

This clone was found a few times. This chain joins TRBV4-2 and TRBJ2-3; D ambiguous. CDR3 length: 15 residues. Trimming left V 1 base short and J 1 base short, with 9 bases between. Per germline, CDR1 LGHNA and CDR2 YNFKEQ. CDR3 in amino acids: CASSQGWDGTDTQYF. CDR3 sequence (DNA): TGTGCCAGCAGCCAAGGTTGGGATGGCACAGATACGCAGTATTTT.

V usage is TRBV18 and J usage is TRBJ1-1, with 7 positions matching TRBD1. J was trimmed by 6 bases and V by 6 bases; bases with no gene match: 1. Germline loops: CDR1 KGHSH, CDR2 LQKENI. The CDR3 has 11 amino acids. CDR3 DNA: TGTGCCAGCTCCGGGACAGCTGAAGCTTTCTTT. Translating gives CASSGTAEAFF.

The chain has TRBV30 and TRBJ1-5; D may be TRBD1 (5 bases). Germline CDR1 and CDR2: GTSNPN and SVGIG (reference sequence). The V end lost 2 bases, the J end lost 0 bases, and 11 bases lay between the germline ends. The CDR3 runs 15 residues. The CDR3 nucleotides are TGTGCCTGGAGTCCCGGACACCTTAGCAATCAGCCCCAGCATTTT. Encoded protein: CAWSPGHLSNQPQHF. The full variable domain, in which reference TRBV30 and TRBJ1-5 provide the parts outside the CDR3, is SQTIHQWPATLVQPVGSPLSLECTVEGTSNPNLYWYRQAAGRGLQLLFYSVGIGQISSEVPQNLSASRPQDRQFILSSKKLLLSDSGFYLCAWSPGHLSNQPQHFGDGTRLSIL.

The chain employs TRBV7-8 and TRBJ2-2; TRBD2 aligns across 9 bases. The germline V gene encodes CDR1 SGHVS and CDR2 FQNEAQ. V lost 7 bases to trimming and J lost 6 bases; unmatched junction nucleotides: 9. The CDR3 totals 15 residues. DNA of the CDR3: TGTGCCAGCACAACTTCGGGACTAGCCTCCGGGGAGCTGTTTTTT. This encodes CASTTSGLASGELFF.

This clone was recorded only once. This chain connects TRBV18 to TRBJ2-5, with 10 positions matching TRBD2. Germline V gene sequence: CDR1 KGHSH, CDR2 LQKENI. The V gene end was trimmed by 3 bases and the J gene end by 1 base; junction bases not matched to a gene: 2. This CDR3 region has 15 residues. The CDR3 loop is CASSPGLAVQETQYF. The CDR3, as DNA: TGTGCCAGCTCACCCGGACTAGCGGTCCAAGAGACCCAGTACTTC.

This clone was found once. This chain links TRBV30 with TRBJ2-1; 9 bases line up with TRBD1. J was trimmed by 4 bases and V by 3 bases; bases with no gene match: 7. Germline CDR1 reads GTSNPN; CDR2 reads SVGIG (reference sequence). This CDR3 is built from 15 residues. CDR3 in DNA: TGTGCCTGGAGGAAACAGGGGGCTGGATACAATGAGCAGTTCTTC. The encoded protein is CAWRKQGAGYNEQFF.

As for this clone: The same CDR3 also results from other DNA sequences found in this sample. The chain couples TRBV6-5 to TRBJ2-7; possibly TRBD1 or TRBD2 for D (5 bases each). The CDR3 is 14 residues long. CDR1 and CDR2 (germline): MNHEY, SVGAGI. Trimming removed 0 bases from V and 3 bases from J, with 9 bases in between. The CDR3 sequence is CASSYSAGSYEQYF. CDR3 in DNA: TGTGCCAGCAGTTACTCGGCAGGGAGCTACGAGCAGTACTTC.

V usage is TRBV6-1 and J usage is TRBJ1-6; a possible D gene is TRBD1 (5 bases). V was clipped by 2 bases and J by 10 bases, with 12 bases between them. Germline V gene lookup returns CDR1 MNHNS and CDR2 SASEGT. CDR3 length equals 14 residues. CDR3 DNA: TGTGCCAGCAGTGAAAATCTTCAGGGATCACCCCTCCACTTT. It translates to CASSENLQGSPLHF.

This rearrangement joins TRBV25-1 to TRBJ1-6; 10 positions agree with TRBD1. The CDR3 spans 14 residues. V lost 5 bases to trimming and J lost 7 bases; unmatched junction nucleotides: 2. The V gene's germline CDR1 is MGHDK and CDR2 SYGVNS. CDR3 protein: CASSRGQGNSPLHF. DNA for the CDR3: TGTGCCAGCAGTCGGGGACAGGGGAATTCACCCCTCCACTTT.

This clone was seen only a few times. The rearrangement joins TRBV4-1 to TRBJ1-1; no clear D. The CDR3 totals 15 residues. Germline V gene data show CDR1 as MGHRA and CDR2 as YSYEKL. Between the trimmed V and J ends, which lost 3 bases and 2 bases, there was a span of 13 bases. CDR3 nucleotides: TGCGCCAGCAGCCAGGGCTTCGGTCGAAACACTGAAGCTTTCTTT. As protein: CASSQGFGRNTEAFF.

The sample holds a few counts of this clone. The chain carries TRBV5-1 and TRBJ2-3, with 11 bases fitting TRBD2. The CDR3 contains 18 residues. V shed 0 bases and J 2 bases; nucleotides not matched to a gene: 8. CDR1 is SGHRS and CDR2 is YFSETQ in the germline V gene. The CDR3 sequence is CASSLAVLAGGFTDTQYF. For the CDR3, the DNA is TGCGCCAGCAGCTTGGCCGTCCTAGCGGGGGGATTCACAGATACGCAGTATTTT.

This chain uses TRBV30 with TRBJ1-6; D remains ambiguous. This CDR3 is built from 13 residues. The germline gives CDR1 GTSNPN, CDR2 SVGIG (reference sequence). Trimming took off 3 bases at V and 3 bases at J, with 6 bases between the two ends. CDR3 protein: CAWRGLYNSPLHF. The CDR3 nucleotides are TGTGCCTGGAGGGGTCTCTATAATTCACCCCTCCACTTT.

The gene calls are TRBV9 and TRBJ2-7; 11 bases are a match to TRBD2. The J segment lost 5 bases and the V segment lost 4 bases, leaving 8 bases of the junction unmatched. Per the germline V gene, CDR1 is SGDLS and CDR2 is YYNGEE. The CDR3 runs to 15 residues. The CDR3 here is CASSSSGGASNEQYF. The CDR3 nucleotides read TGTGCCAGCAGCAGTAGCGGGGGGGCTAGCAACGAGCAGTACTTC. The variable domain in full, with the rest retrieved from reference TRBV9 and TRBJ2-7, is DSGVTQTPKHLITATGQRVTLRCSPRSGDLSVYWYQQSLDQGLQFLIQYYNGEERAKGNILERFSAQQFPDLHSELNLSSLELGDSALYFCASSSSGGASNEQYFGPGTRLTVT.

V gene TRBV11-2 combines with J gene TRBJ2-5, with D possibly TRBD1 on 5 matching bases. With 0 bases removed from V and 5 bases from J, the gap between germline ends came to 10 bases. This CDR3 has 14 residues. CDR1 and CDR2 (germline): SGHAT, FQNNGV. The CDR3 here is CASSLEGRVETQYF. For the CDR3, the DNA is TGTGCCAGCAGCTTAGAGGGCAGGGTTGAGACCCAGTACTTC.

This clone was seen only once. This chain uses TRBV14 with TRBJ1-1, with 9 nucleotides matching TRBD1. Germline V gives CDR1 SGHDN, CDR2 FVKESK. The CDR3 is 19 amino acids. V was pared by 1 base and J by 5 bases, with 17 bases of the junction left unmatched. CDR3 bases: TGTGCCAGCAGCCAAGTGGGCGGACAGGGGCGCGGAGGCGGTACTGAAGCTTTCTTT. Its protein product is CASSQVGGQGRGGGTEAFF.

This chain connects TRBV6-1 to TRBJ1-1; D call uncertain. This CDR3 has 15 amino acids. Trimming left V 7 bases short and J 3 bases short, with 18 bases between. Germline CDR1 MNHNS, CDR2 SASEGT. DNA of the CDR3: TGTGCCAGCACATCCCTGAGGAGCGTGGACACTGAAGCTTTCTTT. Amino acid sequence: CASTSLRSVDTEAFF.

This clone was seen only a few times. The V call is TRBV30, the J call TRBJ2-7, with D tentatively TRBD2 (6 bases). This CDR3 comprises 14 residues. The germline V gene has CDR1 GTSNPN and CDR2 SVGIG (reference sequence). V lost 0 bases and J lost 2, with 11 bases in between. CDR3 region: CAWSVSTRTYEQYF. DNA for the CDR3: TGTGCCTGGAGTGTCTCGACTAGAACCTACGAGCAGTACTTC.